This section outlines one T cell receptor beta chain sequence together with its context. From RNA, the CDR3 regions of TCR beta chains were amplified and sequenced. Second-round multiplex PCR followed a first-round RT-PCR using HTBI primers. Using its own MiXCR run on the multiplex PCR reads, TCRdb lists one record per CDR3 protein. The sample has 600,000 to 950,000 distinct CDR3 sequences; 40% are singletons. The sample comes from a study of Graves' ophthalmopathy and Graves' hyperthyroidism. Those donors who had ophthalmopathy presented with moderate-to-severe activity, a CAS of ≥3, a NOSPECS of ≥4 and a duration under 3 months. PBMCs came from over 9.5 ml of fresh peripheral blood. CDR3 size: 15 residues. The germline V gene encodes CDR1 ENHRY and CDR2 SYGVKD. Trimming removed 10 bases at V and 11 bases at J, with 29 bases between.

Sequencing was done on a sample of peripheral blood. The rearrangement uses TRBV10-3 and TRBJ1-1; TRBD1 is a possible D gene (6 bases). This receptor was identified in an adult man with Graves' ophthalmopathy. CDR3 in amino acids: CASQRTRTGWRDAFF. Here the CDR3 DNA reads TGTGCCAGTCAACGTACACGAACAGGGTGGAGGGATGCTTTCTTT.